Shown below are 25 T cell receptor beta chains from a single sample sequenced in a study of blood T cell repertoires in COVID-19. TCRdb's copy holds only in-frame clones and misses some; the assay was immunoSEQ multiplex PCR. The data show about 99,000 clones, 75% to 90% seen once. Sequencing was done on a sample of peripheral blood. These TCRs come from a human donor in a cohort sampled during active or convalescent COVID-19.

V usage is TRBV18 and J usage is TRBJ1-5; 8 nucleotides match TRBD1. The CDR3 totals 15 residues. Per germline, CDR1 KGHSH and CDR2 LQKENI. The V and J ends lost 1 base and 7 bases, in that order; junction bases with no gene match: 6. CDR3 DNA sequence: TGTGCCAGCTCACCACAAGGACAGGGAAGACAGCCCCAGCATTTT. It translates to CASSPQGQGRQPQHF.

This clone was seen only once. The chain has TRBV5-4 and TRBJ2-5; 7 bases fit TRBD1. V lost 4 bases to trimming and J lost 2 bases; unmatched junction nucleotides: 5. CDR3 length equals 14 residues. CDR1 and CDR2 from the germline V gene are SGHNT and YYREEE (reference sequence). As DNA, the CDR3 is TGTGCCAGCAGCAAGATGGGACAGCAAGAGACCCAGTACTTC. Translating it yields CASSKMGQQETQYF. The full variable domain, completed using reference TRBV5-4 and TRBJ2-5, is ETGVTQSPTHLIKTRGQQVTLRCSSQSGHNTVSWYQQALGQGPQFIFQYYREEENGRGNFPPRFSGLQFPNYSSELNVNALELDDSALYLCASSKMGQQETQYFGPGTRLLVL.

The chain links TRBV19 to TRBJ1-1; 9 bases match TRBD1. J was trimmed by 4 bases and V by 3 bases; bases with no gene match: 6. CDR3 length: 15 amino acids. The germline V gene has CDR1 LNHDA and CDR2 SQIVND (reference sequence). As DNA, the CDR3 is TGTGCCAGTAGTATTCCCGGACAGGGGACCACTGAAGCTTTCTTT. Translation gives CASSIPGQGTTEAFF.

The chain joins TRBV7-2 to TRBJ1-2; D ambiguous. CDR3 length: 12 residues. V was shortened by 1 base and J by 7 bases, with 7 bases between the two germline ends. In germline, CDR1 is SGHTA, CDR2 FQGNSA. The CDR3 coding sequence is TGTGCCAGCAGCTTAGAGAGGGTTGGCTACACCTTC. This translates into CASSLERVGYTF.

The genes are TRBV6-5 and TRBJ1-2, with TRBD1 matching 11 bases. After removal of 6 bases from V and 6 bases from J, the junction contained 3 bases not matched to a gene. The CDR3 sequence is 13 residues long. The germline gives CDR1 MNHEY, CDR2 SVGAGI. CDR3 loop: CASRRTGGHGYTF. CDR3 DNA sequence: TGTGCCAGCAGGAGGACAGGGGGCCATGGCTACACCTTC.

CDR3 DNA: TGCGCCAGCAGCCAAGGGACAGGGGGCATGTGGGGCTACACCTTC. It codes for CASSQGTGGMWGYTF. V is TRBV4-1 and J is TRBJ1-2; 11 bases match TRBD1. V trimming: 1 base; J trimming: 8 bases; junction bases outside the gene matches: 6. Germline-derived CDR1 and CDR2 are MGHRA and YSYEKL. This CDR3 spans 15 amino acids.

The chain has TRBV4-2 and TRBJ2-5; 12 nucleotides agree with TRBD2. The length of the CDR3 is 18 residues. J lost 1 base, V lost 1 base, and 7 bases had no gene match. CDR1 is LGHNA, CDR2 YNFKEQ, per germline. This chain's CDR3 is CASSQGPSSGGAQETQYF. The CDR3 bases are TGTGCCAGCAGCCAAGGTCCTTCTAGCGGGGGGGCCCAAGAGACCCAGTACTTC.

The CDR3 DNA sequence: TGTGCCAGCAGCTTAGGGAGAGGCTGGGTTCGGTCTGGCTACACCTTC. This encodes CASSLGRGWVRSGYTF. The chain uses TRBV7-2 and TRBJ1-2; D unclear. The V gene's germline CDR1 is SGHTA and CDR2 FQGNSA. V lost 1 base, J lost 7 bases, and 19 bases lay in between. This CDR3 contains 16 residues.

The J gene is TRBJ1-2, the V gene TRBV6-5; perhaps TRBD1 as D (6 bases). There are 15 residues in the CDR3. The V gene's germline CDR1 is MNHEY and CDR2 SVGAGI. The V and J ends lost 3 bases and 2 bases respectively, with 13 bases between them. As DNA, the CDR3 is TGTGCCAGCAGTTATCTACAGGGATGGAACTATGGCTACACCTTC. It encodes CASSYLQGWNYGYTF.

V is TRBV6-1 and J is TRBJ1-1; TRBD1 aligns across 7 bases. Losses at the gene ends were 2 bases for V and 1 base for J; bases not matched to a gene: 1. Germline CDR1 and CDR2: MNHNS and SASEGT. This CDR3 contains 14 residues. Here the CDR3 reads CASSEWTGNTEAFF. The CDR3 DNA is TGTGCCAGCAGTGAATGGACAGGGAACACTGAAGCTTTCTTT.

Written as DNA, the CDR3 is TGTGCCAGCAGCGTAGATATGAATTCACCCCTCCACTTT. This encodes CASSVDMNSPLHF. V usage is TRBV9 and J usage is TRBJ1-6; D is unclear. Germline V gene sequence: CDR1 SGDLS, CDR2 YYNGEE. This CDR3 has 13 amino acids. V lost 0 bases, J lost 7 bases, and 5 bases lay in between.

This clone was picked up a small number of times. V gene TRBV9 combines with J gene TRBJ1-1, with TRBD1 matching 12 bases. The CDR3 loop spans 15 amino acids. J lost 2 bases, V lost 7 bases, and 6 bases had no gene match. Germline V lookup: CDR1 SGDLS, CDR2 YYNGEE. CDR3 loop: CASLPGTGGNTEAFF. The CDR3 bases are TGTGCCAGCCTTCCCGGGACAGGGGGCAACACTGAAGCTTTCTTT.

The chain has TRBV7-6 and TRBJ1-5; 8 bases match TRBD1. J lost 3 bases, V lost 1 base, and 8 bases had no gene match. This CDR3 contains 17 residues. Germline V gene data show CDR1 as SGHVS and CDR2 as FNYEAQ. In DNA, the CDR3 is TGTGCCAGCAGCTTAGGGGCAGGGGGCAGACTCAATCAGCCCCAGCATTTT. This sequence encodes CASSLGAGGRLNQPQHF.

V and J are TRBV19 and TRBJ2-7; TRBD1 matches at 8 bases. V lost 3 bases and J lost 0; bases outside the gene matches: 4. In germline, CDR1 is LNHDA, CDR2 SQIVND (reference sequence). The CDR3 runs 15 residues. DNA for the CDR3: TGTGCCAGTAGTATTGGTACAGGGGGCTCCTACGAGCAGTACTTC. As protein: CASSIGTGGSYEQYF.

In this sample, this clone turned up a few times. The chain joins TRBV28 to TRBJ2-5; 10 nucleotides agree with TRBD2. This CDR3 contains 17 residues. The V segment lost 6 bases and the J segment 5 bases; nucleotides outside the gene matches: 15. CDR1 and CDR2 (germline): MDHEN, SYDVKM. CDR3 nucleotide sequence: TGTGCCAGCAGCCCCTCTGGGTTAGCGGGGGGAGTGGAGACCCAGTACTTC. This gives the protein CASSPSGLAGGVETQYF.

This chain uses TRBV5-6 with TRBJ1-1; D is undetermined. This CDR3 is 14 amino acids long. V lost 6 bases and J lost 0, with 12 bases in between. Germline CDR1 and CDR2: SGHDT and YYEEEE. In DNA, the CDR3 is TGTGCCAGCAACCCGTGGGGAGTGAACACTGAAGCTTTCTTT. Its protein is CASNPWGVNTEAFF.

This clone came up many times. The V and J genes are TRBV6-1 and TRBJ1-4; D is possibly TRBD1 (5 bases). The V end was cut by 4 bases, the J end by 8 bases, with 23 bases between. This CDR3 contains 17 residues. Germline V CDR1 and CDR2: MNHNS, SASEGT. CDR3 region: CASSASRAVPPQEKLFF. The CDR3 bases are TGTGCCAGCAGTGCTTCCAGGGCGGTCCCCCCCCAGGAAAAACTGTTTTTT.

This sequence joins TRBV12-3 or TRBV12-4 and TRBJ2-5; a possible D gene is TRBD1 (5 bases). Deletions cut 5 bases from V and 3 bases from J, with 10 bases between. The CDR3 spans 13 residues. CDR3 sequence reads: CASSLQGKETQYF. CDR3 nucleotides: TGTGCCAGCAGTCTGCAGGGCAAAGAGACCCAGTACTTC.

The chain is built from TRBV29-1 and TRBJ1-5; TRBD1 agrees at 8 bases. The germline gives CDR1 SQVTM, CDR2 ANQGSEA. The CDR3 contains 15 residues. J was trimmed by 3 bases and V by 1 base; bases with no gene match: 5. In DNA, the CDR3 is TGCAGCGTTGAAGTGACAGGGGAACCCAATCAGCCCCAGCATTTT. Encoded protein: CSVEVTGEPNQPQHF.

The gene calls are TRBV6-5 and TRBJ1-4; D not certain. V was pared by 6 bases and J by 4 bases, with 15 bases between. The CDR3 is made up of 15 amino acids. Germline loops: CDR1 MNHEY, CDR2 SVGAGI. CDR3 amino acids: CASSRLGIFNEKLFF. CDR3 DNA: TGTGCCAGCAGCCGGCTAGGTATATTTAATGAAAAACTGTTTTTT.

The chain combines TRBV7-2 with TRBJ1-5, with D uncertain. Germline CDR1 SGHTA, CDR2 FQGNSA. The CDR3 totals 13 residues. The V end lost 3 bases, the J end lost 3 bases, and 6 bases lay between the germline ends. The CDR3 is CASSFTINQPQHF. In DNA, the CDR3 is TGTGCCAGCAGCTTTACAATCAATCAGCCCCAGCATTTT.

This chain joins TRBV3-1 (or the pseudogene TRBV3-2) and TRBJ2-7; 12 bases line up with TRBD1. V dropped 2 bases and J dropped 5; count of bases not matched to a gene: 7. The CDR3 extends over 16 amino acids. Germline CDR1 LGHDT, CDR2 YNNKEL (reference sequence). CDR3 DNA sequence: TGTGCCAGCAGCCAAAACTCGGGACAGGGGGCCCACGAGCAGTACTTC. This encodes CASSQNSGQGAHEQYF.

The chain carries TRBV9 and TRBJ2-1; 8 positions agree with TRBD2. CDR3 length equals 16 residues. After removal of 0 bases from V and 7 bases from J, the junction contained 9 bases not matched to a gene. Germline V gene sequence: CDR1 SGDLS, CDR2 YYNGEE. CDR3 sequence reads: CASSVDPGGPFNEQFF. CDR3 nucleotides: TGTGCCAGCAGCGTAGATCCGGGGGGGCCCTTTAATGAGCAGTTCTTC.

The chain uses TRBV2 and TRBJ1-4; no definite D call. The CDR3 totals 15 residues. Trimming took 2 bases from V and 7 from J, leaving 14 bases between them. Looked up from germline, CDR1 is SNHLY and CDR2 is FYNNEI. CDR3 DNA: TGTGCCAGCAGTGAAATTTCACAGCCCAGTGAAAAACTGTTTTTT. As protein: CASSEISQPSEKLFF.

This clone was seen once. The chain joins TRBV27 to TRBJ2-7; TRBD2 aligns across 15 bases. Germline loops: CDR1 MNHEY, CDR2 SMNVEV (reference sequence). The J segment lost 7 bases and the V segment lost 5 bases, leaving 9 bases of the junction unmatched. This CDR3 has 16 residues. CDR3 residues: CASSQWTSGGAGEQYF. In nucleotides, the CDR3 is TGTGCCAGCAGTCAATGGACTAGCGGGGGGGCTGGGGAGCAGTACTTC.